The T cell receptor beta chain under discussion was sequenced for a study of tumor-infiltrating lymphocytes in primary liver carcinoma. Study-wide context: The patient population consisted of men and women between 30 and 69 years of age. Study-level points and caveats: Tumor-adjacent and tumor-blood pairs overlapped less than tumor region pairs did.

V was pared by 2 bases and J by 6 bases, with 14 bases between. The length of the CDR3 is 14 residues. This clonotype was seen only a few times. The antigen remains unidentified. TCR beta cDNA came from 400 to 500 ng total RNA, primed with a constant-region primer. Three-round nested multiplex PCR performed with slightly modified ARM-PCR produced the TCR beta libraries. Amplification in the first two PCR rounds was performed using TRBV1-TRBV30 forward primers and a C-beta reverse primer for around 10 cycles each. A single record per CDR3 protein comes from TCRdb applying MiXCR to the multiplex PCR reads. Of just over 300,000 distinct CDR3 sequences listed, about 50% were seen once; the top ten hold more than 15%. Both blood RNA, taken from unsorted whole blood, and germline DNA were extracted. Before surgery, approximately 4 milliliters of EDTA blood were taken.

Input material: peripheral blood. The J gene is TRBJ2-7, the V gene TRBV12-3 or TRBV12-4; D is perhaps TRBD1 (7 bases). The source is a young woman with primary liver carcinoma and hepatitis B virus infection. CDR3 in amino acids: CASSLMEGAVEQYF. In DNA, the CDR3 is TGTGCCAGCAGTTTAATGGAGGGGGCTGTCGAGCAGTACTTC.